This TCR beta chain was captured by sequencing in a study of T cell changes during pregnancy in multiple sclerosis. Profiled with immunoSEQ multiplex PCR; TCRdb holds only in-frame clones, not every one. The table includes around 110,000 clones, about 90% detected once. The ends were cut back, 5 bases at V and 14 bases at J, with 10 bases in the middle. Germline V gene data show CDR1 as DFQATT and CDR2 as SNEGSKA (reference sequence). The CDR3 spans 9 residues. The origin of this receptor is a female donor with multiple sclerosis, enrolled in a pregnancy study. V is TRBV20-1 and J is TRBJ2-1; D remains unclear. The sequenced sample was peripheral blood, obtained before pregnancy. For the CDR3, the DNA is TGCAGTGCTCTCAACAAAGAGTTCTTC. This gives the protein CSALNKEFF.